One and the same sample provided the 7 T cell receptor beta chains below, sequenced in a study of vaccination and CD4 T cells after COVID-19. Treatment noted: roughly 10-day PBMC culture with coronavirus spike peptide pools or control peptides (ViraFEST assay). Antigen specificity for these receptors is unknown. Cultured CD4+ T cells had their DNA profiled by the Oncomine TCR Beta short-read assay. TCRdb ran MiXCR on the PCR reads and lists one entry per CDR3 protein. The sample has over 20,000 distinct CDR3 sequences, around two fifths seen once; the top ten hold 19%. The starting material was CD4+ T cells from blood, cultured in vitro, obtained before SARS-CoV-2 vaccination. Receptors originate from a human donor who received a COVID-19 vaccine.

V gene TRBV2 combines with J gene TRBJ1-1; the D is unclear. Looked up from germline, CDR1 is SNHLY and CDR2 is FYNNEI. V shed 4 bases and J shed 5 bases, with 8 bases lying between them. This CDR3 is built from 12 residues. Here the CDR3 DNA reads TGTGCCAGCAGTGCCCGGTGGACTGAAGCTTTCTTT. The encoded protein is CASSARWTEAFF.

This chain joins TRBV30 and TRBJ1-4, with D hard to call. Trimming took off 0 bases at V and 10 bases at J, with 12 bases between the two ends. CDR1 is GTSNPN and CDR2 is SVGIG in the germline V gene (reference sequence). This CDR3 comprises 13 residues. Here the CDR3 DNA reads TGTGCCTGGAGTGTACAAGTTGAAGGAAAACTGTTTTTT. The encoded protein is CAWSVQVEGKLFF.

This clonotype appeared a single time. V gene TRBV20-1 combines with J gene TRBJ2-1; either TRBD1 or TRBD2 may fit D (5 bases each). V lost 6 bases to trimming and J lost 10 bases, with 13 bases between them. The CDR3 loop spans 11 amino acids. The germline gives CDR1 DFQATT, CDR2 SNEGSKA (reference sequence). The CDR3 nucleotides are TGCAGTGCGCCGACCCGGGGCGAGCAGTTCTTC. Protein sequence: CSAPTRGEQFF.

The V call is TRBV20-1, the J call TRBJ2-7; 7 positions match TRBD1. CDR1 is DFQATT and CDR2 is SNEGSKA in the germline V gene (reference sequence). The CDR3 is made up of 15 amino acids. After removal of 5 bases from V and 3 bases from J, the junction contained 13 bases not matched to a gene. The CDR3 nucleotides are TGCAGTGCTGGTAACAGGGGTTTGGGAATCTACGAGCAGTACTTC. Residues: CSAGNRGLGIYEQYF.

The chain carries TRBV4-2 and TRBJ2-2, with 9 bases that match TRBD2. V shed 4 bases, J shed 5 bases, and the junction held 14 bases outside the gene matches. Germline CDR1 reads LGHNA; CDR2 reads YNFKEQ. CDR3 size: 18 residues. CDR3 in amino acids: CASSPRRAGGPRTGELFF. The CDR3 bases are TGTGCCAGCAGCCCGAGGCGGGCGGGGGGGCCGCGTACCGGGGAGCTGTTTTTT.

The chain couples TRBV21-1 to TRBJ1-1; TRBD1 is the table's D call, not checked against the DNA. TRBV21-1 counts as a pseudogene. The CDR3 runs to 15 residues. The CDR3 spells CASIKRDREVGEAFF. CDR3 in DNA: TGTGCCAGCATCAAAAGGGACAGGGAGGTAGGTGAAGCTTTCTTT.

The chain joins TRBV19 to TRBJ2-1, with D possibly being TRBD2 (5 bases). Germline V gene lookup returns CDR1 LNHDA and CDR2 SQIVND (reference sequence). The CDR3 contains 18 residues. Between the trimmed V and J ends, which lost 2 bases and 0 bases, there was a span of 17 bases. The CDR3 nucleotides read TGTGCCAGTAGTATACCCCGGGGAGCCCTCAACTCCTACAATGAGCAGTTCTTC. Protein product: CASSIPRGALNSYNEQFF.